This T cell receptor (beta chain) was obtained from a study of blood T cell repertoires in COVID-19. Study at large: Acute-phase and convalescent COVID-19 samples originated in the United States, Italy and Spain. From T cells, B-cell-depleted T cells, or PBMCs came the material, which was cDNA or gDNA.

V trimming: 4 bases; J trimming: 5 bases; junction bases outside the gene matches: 13. This CDR3 has 17 amino acids. Germline V lookup: CDR1 LGHNA, CDR2 YNFKEQ. In the authors' methods: Cell counts per sample came from amplifying reference gene primers. The data were produced by immunoSEQ multiplex PCR, yet TCRdb's version contains in-frame clones alone and is incomplete. The DNA was the basis for D and trimming; V, J and clone size are from that table. The sample carries more than 65,000 clones, 60% to 80% recorded once. The sequence derives from a man in his 60s with acute or convalescent COVID-19. This sequence joins TRBV4-2 and TRBJ2-3; 9 bases align to TRBD2. The source material was peripheral blood. In DNA form, the CDR3 reads TGTGCCAGCAGCCCGACCCCGCGGGGGGGCCTGAGAGATACGCAGTATTTT. It encodes CASSPTPRGGLRDTQYF.